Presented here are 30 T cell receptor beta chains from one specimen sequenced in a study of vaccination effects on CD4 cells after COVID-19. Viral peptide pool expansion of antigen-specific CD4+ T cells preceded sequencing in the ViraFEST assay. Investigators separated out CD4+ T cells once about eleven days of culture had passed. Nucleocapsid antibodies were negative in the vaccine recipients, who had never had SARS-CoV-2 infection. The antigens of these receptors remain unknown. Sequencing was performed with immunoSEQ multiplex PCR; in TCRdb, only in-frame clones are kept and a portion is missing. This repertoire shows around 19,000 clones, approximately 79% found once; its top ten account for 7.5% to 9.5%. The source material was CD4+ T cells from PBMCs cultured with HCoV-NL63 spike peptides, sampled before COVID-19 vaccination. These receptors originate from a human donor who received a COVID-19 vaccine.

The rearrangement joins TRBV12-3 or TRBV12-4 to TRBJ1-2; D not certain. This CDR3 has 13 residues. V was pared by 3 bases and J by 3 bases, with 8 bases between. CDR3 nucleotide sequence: TGTGCCAGCAGTTTCCCGAACGACTATGGCTACACCTTC. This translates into CASSFPNDYGYTF.

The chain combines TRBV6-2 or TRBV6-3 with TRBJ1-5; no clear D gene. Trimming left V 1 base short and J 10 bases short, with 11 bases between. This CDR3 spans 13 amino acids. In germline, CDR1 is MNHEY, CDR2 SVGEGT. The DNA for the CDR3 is TGTGCCAGCAGTTACTACCCGCCCCTTCCCCAGCATTTT. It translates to CASSYYPPLPQHF.

As DNA, the CDR3 is TGTGCCAGCAGTGCCTGGGACAGGGAGCGAGAAAAACTGTTTTTT. Amino acids: CASSAWDREREKLFF. This chain links TRBV25-1 with TRBJ1-4; 9 bases are shared with TRBD1. J lost 8 bases, V lost 4 bases, and 8 bases had no gene match. Per germline, CDR1 MGHDK and CDR2 SYGVNS. The CDR3 is 15 amino acids.

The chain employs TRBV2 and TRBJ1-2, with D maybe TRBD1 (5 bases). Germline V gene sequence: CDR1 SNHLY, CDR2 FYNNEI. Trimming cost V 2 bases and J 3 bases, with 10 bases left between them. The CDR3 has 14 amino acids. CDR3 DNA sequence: TGTGCCAGCAGTGAATGGGGGGTTGACTATGGCTACACCTTC. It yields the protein CASSEWGVDYGYTF.

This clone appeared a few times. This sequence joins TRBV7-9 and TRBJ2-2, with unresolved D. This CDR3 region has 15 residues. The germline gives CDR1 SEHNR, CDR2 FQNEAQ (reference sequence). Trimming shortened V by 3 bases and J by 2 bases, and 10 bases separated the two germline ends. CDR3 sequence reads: CASSFRTGNTGELFF. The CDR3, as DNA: TGTGCCAGCAGCTTCCGTACGGGCAACACCGGGGAGCTGTTTTTT.

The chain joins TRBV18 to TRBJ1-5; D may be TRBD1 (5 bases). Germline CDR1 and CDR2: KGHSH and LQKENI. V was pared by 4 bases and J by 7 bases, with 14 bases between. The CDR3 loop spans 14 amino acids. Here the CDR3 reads CASSLVGRDQPQHF. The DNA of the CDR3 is TGTGCCAGCTCACTCGTTGGACGGGACCAGCCCCAGCATTTT.

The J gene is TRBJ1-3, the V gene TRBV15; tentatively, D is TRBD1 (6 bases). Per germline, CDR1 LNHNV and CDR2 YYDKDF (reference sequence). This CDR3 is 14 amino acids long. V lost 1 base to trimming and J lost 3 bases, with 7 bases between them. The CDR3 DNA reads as TGTGCCACCAGCAGAGCAGGGGTTGGAAACACCATATATTTT. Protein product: CATSRAGVGNTIYF.

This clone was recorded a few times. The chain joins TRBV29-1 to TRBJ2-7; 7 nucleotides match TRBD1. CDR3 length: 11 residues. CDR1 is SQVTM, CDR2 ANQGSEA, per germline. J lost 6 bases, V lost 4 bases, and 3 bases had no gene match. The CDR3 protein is CSVAGGPEQYF. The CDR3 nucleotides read TGCAGCGTTGCAGGGGGTCCCGAGCAGTACTTC.

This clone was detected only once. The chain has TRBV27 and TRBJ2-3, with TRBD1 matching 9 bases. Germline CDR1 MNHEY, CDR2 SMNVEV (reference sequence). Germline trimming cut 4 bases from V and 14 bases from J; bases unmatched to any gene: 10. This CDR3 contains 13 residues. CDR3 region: CASSSFRDRAGYF. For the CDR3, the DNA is TGTGCCAGCAGTTCCTTTCGGGACAGGGCGGGGTATTTT.

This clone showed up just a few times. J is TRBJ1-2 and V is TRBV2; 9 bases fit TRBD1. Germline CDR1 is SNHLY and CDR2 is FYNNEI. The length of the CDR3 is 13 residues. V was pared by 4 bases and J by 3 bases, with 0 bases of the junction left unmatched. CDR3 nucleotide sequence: TGTGCCAGCAGTGGACAGGGGGACTATGGCTACACCTTC. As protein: CASSGQGDYGYTF. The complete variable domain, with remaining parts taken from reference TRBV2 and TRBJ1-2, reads EPEVTQTPSHQVTQMGQEVILRCVPISNHLYFYWYRQILGQKVEFLVSFYNNEISEKSEIFDDQFSVERPDGSNFTLKIRSTKLEDSAMYFCASSGQGDYGYTFGSGTRLTVV.

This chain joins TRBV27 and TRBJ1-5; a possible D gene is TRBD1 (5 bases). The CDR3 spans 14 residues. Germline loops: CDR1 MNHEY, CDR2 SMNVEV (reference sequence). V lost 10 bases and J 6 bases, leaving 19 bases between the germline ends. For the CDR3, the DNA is TGTGCCACCGCCCCCGGGACCATGGGTCAGCCCCAGCATTTT. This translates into CATAPGTMGQPQHF.

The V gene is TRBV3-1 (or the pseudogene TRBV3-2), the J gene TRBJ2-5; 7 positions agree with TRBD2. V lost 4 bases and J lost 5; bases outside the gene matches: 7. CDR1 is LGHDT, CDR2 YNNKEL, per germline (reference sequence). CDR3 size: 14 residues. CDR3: CASSLTGGGETQYF. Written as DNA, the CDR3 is TGTGCCAGCAGCCTTACGGGGGGAGGGGAGACCCAGTACTTC.

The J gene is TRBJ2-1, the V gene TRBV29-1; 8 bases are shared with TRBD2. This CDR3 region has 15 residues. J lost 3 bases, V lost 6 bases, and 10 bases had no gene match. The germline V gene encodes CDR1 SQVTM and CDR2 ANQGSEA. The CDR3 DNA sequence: TGCAGCGTCGGCGAGCGGGAGAAGGGCTACAATGAGCAGTTCTTC. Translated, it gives CSVGEREKGYNEQFF.

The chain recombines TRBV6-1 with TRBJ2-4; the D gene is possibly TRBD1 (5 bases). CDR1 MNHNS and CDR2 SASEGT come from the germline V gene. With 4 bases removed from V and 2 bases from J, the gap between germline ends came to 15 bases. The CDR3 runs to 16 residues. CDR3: CASSGRLGQSKNIQYF. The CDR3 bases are TGTGCCAGCAGTGGCCGGCTGGGGCAATCCAAAAACATTCAGTACTTC.

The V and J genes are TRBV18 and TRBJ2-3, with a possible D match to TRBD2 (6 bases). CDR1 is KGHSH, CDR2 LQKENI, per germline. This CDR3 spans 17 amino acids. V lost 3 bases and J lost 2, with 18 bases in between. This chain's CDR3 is CASSPLTSPIVTDTQYF. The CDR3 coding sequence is TGTGCCAGCTCACCGTTAACTAGCCCGATAGTCACAGATACGCAGTATTTT. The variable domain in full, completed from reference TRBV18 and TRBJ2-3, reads NAGVMQNPRHLVRRRGQEARLRCSPMKGHSHVYWYRQLPEEGLKFMVYLQKENIIDESGMPKERFSAEFPKEGPSILRIQQVVRGDSAAYFCASSPLTSPIVTDTQYFGPGTRLTVL.

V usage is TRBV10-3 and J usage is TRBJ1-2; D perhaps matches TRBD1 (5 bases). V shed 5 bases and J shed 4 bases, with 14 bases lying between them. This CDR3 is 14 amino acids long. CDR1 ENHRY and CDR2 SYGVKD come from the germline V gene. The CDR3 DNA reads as TGTGCCATCAGTATGGGGGGGGTTCGCTATGGCTACACCTTC. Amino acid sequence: CAISMGGVRYGYTF.

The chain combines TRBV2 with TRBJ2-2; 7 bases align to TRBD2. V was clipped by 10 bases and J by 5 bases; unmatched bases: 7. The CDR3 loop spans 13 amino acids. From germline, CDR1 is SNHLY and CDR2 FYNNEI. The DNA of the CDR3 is TGTGCCACGGGAGGTGATCCGACCGGGGAGCTGTTTTTT. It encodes CATGGDPTGELFF.

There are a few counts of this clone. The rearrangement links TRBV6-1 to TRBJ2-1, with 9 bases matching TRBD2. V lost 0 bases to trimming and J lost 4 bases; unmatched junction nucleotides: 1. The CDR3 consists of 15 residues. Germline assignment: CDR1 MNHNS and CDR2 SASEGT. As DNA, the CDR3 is TGTGCCAGCAGTGAAGCTAGCGGGGGTTACAATGAGCAGTTCTTC. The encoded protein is CASSEASGGYNEQFF.

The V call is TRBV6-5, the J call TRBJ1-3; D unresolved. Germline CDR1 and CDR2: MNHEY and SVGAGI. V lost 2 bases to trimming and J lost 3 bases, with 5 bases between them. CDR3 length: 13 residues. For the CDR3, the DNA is TGTGCCAGCAGTTACGACCTTGGAAACACCATATATTTT. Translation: CASSYDLGNTIYF.

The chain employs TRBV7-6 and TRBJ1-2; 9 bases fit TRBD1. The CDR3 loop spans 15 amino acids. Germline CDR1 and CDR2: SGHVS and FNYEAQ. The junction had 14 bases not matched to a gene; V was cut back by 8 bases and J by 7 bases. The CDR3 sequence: CASGLKPGQGFGYTF. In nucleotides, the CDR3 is TGTGCCAGCGGACTTAAGCCGGGACAGGGTTTTGGCTACACCTTC. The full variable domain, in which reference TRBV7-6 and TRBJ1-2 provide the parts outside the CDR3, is GAGVSQSPRYKVTKRGQDVALRCDPISGHVSLYWYRQALGQGPEFLTYFNYEAQQDKSGLPNDRFSAERPEGSISTLTIQRTEQRDSAMYRCASGLKPGQGFGYTFGSGTRLTVV.

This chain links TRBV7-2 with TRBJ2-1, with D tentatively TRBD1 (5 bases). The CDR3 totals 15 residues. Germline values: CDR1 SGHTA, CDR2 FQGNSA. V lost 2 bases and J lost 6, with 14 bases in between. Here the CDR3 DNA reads TGTGCCAGCAGCTTAAATCAGGGATATGGCAATGAGCAGTTCTTC. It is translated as CASSLNQGYGNEQFF.

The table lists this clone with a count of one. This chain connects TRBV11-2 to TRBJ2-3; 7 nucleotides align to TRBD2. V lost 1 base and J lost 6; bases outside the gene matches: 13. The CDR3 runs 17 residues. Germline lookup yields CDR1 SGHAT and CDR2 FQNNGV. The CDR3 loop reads CASSLAVGGPKVDTQYF. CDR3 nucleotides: TGTGCCAGCAGCTTAGCAGTGGGAGGGCCGAAGGTCGATACGCAGTATTTT.

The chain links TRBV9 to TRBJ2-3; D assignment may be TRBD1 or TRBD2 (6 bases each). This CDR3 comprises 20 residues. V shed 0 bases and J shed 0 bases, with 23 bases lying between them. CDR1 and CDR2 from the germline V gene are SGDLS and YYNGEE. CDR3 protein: CASSVGREEWGLSSTDTQYF. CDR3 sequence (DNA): TGTGCCAGCAGCGTAGGAAGGGAGGAGTGGGGGCTCTCTAGCACAGATACGCAGTATTTT.

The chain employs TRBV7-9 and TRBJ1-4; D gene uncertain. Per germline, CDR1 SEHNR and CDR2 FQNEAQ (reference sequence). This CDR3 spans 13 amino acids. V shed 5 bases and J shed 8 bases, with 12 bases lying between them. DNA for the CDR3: TGTGCCAGCAGCACGGGAGCGGGCGAAAAACTGTTTTTT. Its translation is CASSTGAGEKLFF.

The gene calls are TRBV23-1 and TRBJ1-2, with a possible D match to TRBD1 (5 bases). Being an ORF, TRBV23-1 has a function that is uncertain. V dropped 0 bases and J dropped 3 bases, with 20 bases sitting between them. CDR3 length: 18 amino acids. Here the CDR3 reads CASSQSVHHHQGDYGYTF. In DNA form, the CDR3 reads TGCGCCAGCAGTCAATCGGTCCACCATCACCAAGGGGACTATGGCTACACCTTC.

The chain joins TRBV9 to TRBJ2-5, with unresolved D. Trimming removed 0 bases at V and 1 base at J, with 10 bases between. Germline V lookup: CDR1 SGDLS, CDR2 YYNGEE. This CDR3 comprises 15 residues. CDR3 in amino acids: CASSVAVGSQETQYF. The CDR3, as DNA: TGTGCCAGCAGCGTAGCTGTGGGCAGCCAAGAGACCCAGTACTTC. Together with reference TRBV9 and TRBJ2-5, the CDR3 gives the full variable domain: DSGVTQTPKHLITATGQRVTLRCSPRSGDLSVYWYQQSLDQGLQFLIQYYNGEERAKGNILERFSAQQFPDLHSELNLSSLELGDSALYFCASSVAVGSQETQYFGPGTRLLVL.

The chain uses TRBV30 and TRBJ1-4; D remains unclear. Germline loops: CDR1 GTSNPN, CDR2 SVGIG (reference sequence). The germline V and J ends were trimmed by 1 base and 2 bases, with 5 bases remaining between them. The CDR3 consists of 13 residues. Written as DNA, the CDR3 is TGTGCCTGGAGTGAATCGACTAATGAAAAACTGTTTTTT. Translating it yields CAWSESTNEKLFF.

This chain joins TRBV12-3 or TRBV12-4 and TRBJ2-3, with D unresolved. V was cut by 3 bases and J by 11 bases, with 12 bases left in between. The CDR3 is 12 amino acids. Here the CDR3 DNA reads TGTGCCAGCAGTTTGGGCCCAGAGAAGCAGTATTTT. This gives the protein CASSLGPEKQYF.

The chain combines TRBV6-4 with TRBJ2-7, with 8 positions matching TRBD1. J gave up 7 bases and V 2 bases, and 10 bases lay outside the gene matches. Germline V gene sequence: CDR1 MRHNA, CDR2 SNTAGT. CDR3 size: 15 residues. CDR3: CASSDLPRGRGEQYF. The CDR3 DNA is TGTGCCAGCAGTGACCTTCCCAGGGGGCGAGGGGAGCAGTACTTC.

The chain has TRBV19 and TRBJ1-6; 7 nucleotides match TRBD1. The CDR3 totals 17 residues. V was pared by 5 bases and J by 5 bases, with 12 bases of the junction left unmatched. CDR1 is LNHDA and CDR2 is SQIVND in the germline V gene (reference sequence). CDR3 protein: CASSLYTGVRHNSPLHF. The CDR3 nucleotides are TGTGCCAGTAGTCTCTACACAGGGGTTCGACATAATTCACCCCTCCACTTT.